This T cell receptor beta chain was sequenced during a study of identical twins. Findings and limits, study-wide: Model-predicted out-of-frame TCR alpha sharing fell below observed values in monozygotic twins.

V was trimmed by 5 bases and J by 5 bases, leaving 5 bases between them. The CDR3 runs 11 residues. CDR1 and CDR2 (germline): KGHDR, SFDVKD. This clonotype turned up a few times. Its target is unknown. TCRdb reanalysed the 5' RACE reads using MiXCR and keeps one entry per CDR3 protein. Of 500,000 or so distinct CDR3 sequences detected, roughly an eighth appear once; the ten largest clones hold about 1%. The same data also contributed to another study, on yellow fever vaccine responses in identical twins.

Sequenced: CD4+ T cells sorted from blood. The receptor's source is a woman aged 18-29 years in good health. The chain recombines TRBV24-1 with TRBJ2-5, with a possible D match to TRBD2 (5 bases). Here the CDR3 DNA reads TGTGCCACCAGTGGAGGGGAGACCCAGTACTTC. Protein sequence: CATSGGETQYF.